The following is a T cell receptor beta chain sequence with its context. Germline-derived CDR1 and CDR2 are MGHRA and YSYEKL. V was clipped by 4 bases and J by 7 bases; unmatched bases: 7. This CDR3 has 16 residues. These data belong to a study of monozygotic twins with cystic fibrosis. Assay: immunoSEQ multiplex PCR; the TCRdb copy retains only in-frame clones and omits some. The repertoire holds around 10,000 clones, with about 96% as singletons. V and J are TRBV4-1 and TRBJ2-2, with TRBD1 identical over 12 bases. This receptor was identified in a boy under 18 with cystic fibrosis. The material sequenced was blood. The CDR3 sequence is CASSPRDRGPNGELFF. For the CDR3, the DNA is TGCGCCAGCAGCCCCCGGGACAGGGGGCCAAACGGGGAGCTGTTTTTT.